The rows below give T cell receptor beta chains drawn from one sample of a study of blood T cell repertoires in COVID-19. This table comes from immunoSEQ multiplex PCR, and its TCRdb copy is limited to in-frame clones, with some not included. The sample includes 450,000 to 500,000 clones, roughly 90% seen only once; the top ten take about 0.75%. The sample consisted of PBMCs or T cells enriched from blood (not recorded which). The receptors shown here come from a woman under 30 who had recovered from COVID-19. Both conserved end residues are part of each CDR3. Fields, in order: J gene, clone size, V gene, D gene, CDR3 protein, CDR3 DNA. A D gene is named only where the DNA matches it firmly. Rows may omit the clone size; those that give it use once, few, many or a size class.

TRBJ2-5	-	TRBV7-8	TRBD2	CASAPLGLAGGQETQYF	TGTGCCAGCGCGCCTCTCGGACTAGCGGGGGGACAAGAGACCCAGTACTTC
TRBJ1-5	-	TRBV30	TRBD1	CAWSLQGNQPQHF	TGTGCCTGGAGTCTACAGGGGAATCAGCCCCAGCATTTT
TRBJ2-6	-	TRBV28	-	CASSLPGYIPSGANVLTF	TGTGCCAGCAGTTTACCCGGGTATATCCCCTCTGGGGCCAACGTCCTGACTTTC
TRBJ1-1	few	TRBV4-1	TRBD1	CASSQWTGVNTEAFF	TGCGCCAGCAGCCAATGGACAGGAGTGAACACTGAAGCTTTCTTT
TRBJ1-1	-	TRBV5-5	TRBD1	CASSPSGGNTEAFF	TGTGCCAGCAGCCCCTCAGGGGGGAACACTGAAGCTTTCTTT
TRBJ2-7	-	TRBV20-1	-	CSAARDTVPYF	TGCAGTGCGGCACGGGACACCGTACCGTACTTC
TRBJ1-2	-	TRBV7-9	TRBD1	CASSSTTSNRGPGYGYTF	TGTGCCAGCAGCTCAACGACCAGTAACAGGGGGCCCGGCTATGGCTACACCTTC
TRBJ2-1	few	TRBV7-7	TRBD1	CASSPEGWQGARNEQFF	TGTGCCAGCAGCCCCGAGGGCTGGCAGGGGGCGCGGAATGAGCAGTTCTTC
TRBJ2-1	-	TRBV3-1/TRBV3-2	-	CASSQDREHNEQFF	TGTGCCAGCAGCCAAGATCGAGAGCACAATGAGCAGTTCTTC
TRBJ2-7	-	TRBV29-1	TRBD1	CSVWDRRGSYEQYF	TGCAGCGTTTGGGACAGGAGAGGCTCCTACGAGCAGTACTTC
TRBJ1-1	-	TRBV30	-	CAWKLSVTNTEAFF	TGTGCCTGGAAATTATCGGTTACGAACACTGAAGCTTTCTTT
TRBJ2-7	-	TRBV5-1	TRBD1	CASSSTTGGYEQYF	TGCGCCAGCAGCTCTACGACAGGGGGCTACGAGCAGTACTTC
TRBJ2-3	-	TRBV10-3	TRBD1	CATTGGADTQYF	TGTGCCACAACAGGGGGCGCGGATACGCAGTATTTT
TRBJ2-7	-	TRBV7-9	TRBD1	CASSRTGTAEQYF	TGTGCCAGCAGCCGAACCGGGACAGCCGAGCAGTACTTC
TRBJ2-2	many	TRBV15	-	CATSTTLTSTGELFF	TGTGCCACCAGCACAACCTTAACTTCGACCGGGGAGCTGTTTTTT
TRBJ2-7	-	TRBV10-1	TRBD1	CASSDSRTGGGEQYF	TGCGCCAGCAGTGACTCCCGGACAGGGGGCGGCGAGCAGTACTTC
TRBJ1-5	many	TRBV19	-	CASSRGDDQPQHF	TGTGCCAGTAGTAGGGGGGACGATCAGCCCCAGCATTTT
TRBJ2-5	-	TRBV6-5	TRBD2	CAANPPSGGGETQYF	TGTGCCGCAAACCCCCCTAGCGGGGGAGGAGAGACCCAGTACTTC
TRBJ1-2	-	TRBV12-3/TRBV12-4	TRBD1	CASSLGTGYGYTF	TGTGCCAGCAGCCTGGGGACAGGGTATGGCTACACCTTC
TRBJ2-3	-	TRBV5-1	TRBD2	CASSQGLAGSSGMDTQYF	TGCGCCAGCAGCCAGGGACTAGCGGGGAGTAGCGGTATGGATACGCAGTATTTT
TRBJ2-4	-	TRBV25-1	TRBD1	CASSVRDRGLVYF	TGTGCCAGCAGTGTCCGGGACAGGGGGTTAGTTTACTTC
TRBJ1-3	-	TRBV7-9	TRBD1	CASSSGTGSSGNTIYF	TGTGCCAGCAGCTCCGGGACAGGGAGCTCTGGAAACACCATATATTTT
TRBJ1-5	-	TRBV2	-	CASTGGLQPQHF	TGTGCCAGCACGGGCGGGCTTCAGCCCCAGCATTTT
TRBJ1-1	-	TRBV28	TRBD1	CASSPGQGLEAFF	TGTGCCAGCAGTCCGGGACAGGGGTTGGAAGCTTTCTTT
TRBJ1-1	-	TRBV7-2	-	CASSPWGQGAFF	TGTGCCAGCAGCCCCTGGGGCCAAGGAGCTTTCTTT
TRBJ1-1	-	TRBV15	-	CATSTPRGVNTEAFF	TGTGCCACCTCAACACCCCGGGGGGTGAACACTGAAGCTTTCTTT
TRBJ2-3	-	TRBV4-1	TRBD1	CASSQLTHGEATGADTQYF	TGCGCCAGCAGCCAACTAACCCATGGCGAGGCAACAGGGGCAGATACGCAGTATTTT
TRBJ2-5	-	TRBV5-4	TRBD2	CASSLRAGITQETQYF	TGTGCCAGCAGCTTGAGAGCGGGGATAACCCAAGAGACCCAGTACTTC
TRBJ2-3	-	TRBV6-5	TRBD2	CASSYWGLRADTQYF	TGTGCCAGCAGTTACTGGGGACTACGCGCAGATACGCAGTATTTT
TRBJ2-1	-	TRBV24-1	-	CATSATRKRGGSSYNEQFF	TGTGCCACCAGCGCCACCCGGAAGAGGGGAGGCAGCTCCTACAATGAGCAGTTCTTC
TRBJ2-7	-	TRBV19	-	CAAGWPSGEQYF	TGTGCGGCGGGTTGGCCTTCCGGCGAGCAGTACTTC
TRBJ2-7	once	TRBV2	-	CASSWTSYEQYF	TGTGCCAGCAGTTGGACTTCCTACGAGCAGTACTTC
TRBJ1-1	-	TRBV30	TRBD1	CAWSSGQGNTEAFF	TGTGCCTGGAGCTCGGGACAGGGGAACACTGAAGCTTTCTTT
TRBJ2-5	once	TRBV7-3	TRBD1	CASSSGQEETQYF	TGTGCCAGCAGCTCGGGACAGGAAGAGACCCAGTACTTC
TRBJ1-1	-	TRBV5-1	TRBD1	CASSASTGGTEAFF	TGCGCCAGCAGCGCGTCTACAGGGGGCACTGAAGCTTTCTTT
TRBJ1-4	-	TRBV3-1/TRBV3-2	-	CASTSDIATEKLFF	TGTGCCAGCACCTCGGACATAGCAACAGAAAAACTGTTTTTT
TRBJ1-2	-	TRBV18	TRBD1	CASSAGQGPNYGYTF	TGTGCCAGCTCAGCGGGACAGGGGCCTAACTATGGCTACACCTTC
TRBJ2-7	-	TRBV6-5	TRBD2	CASRTSGGTEQYF	TGTGCCAGCAGGACTAGCGGGGGGACCGAGCAGTACTTC
TRBJ1-2	-	TRBV7-2	TRBD1	CASSSGTGYYGYTF	TGTGCCAGCAGCTCCGGGACAGGTTACTATGGCTACACCTTC